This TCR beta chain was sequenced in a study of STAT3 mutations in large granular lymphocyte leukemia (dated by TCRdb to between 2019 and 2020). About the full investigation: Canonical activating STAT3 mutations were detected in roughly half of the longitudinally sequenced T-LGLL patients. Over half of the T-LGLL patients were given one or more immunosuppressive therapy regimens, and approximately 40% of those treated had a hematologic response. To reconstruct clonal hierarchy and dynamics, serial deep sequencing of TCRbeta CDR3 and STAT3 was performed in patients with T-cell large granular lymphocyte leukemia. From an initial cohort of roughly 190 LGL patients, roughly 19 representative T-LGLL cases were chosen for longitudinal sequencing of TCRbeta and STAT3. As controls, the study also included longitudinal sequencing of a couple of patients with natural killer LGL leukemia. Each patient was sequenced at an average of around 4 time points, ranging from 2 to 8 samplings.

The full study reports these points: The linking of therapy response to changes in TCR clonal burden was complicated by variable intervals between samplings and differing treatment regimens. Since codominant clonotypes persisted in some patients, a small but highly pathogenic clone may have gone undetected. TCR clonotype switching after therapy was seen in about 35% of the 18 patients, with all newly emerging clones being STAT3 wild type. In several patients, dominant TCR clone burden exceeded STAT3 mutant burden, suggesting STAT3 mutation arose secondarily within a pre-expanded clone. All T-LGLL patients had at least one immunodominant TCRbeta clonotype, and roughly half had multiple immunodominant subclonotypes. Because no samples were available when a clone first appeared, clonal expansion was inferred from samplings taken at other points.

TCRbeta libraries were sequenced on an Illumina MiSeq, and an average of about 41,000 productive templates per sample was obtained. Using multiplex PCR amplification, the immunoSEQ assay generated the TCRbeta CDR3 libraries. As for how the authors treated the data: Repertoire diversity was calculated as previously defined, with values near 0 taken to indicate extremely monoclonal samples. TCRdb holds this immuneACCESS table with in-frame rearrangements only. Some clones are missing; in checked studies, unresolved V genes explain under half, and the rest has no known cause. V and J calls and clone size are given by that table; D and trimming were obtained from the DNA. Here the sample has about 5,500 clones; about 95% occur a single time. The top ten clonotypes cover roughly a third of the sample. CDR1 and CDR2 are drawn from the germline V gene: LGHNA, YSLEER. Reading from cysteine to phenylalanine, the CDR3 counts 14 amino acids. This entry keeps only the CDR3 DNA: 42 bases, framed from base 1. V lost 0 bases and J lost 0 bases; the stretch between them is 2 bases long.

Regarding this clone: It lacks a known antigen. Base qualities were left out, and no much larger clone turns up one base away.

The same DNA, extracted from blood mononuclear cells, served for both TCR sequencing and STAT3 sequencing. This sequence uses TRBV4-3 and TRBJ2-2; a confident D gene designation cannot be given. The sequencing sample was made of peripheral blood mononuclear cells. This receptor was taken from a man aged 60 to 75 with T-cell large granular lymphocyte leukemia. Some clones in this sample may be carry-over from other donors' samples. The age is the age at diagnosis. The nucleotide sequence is TGCGCCAGCAGCCAAGAGACGAACACCGGGGAGCTGTTTTTT. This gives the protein CASSQETNTGELFF.